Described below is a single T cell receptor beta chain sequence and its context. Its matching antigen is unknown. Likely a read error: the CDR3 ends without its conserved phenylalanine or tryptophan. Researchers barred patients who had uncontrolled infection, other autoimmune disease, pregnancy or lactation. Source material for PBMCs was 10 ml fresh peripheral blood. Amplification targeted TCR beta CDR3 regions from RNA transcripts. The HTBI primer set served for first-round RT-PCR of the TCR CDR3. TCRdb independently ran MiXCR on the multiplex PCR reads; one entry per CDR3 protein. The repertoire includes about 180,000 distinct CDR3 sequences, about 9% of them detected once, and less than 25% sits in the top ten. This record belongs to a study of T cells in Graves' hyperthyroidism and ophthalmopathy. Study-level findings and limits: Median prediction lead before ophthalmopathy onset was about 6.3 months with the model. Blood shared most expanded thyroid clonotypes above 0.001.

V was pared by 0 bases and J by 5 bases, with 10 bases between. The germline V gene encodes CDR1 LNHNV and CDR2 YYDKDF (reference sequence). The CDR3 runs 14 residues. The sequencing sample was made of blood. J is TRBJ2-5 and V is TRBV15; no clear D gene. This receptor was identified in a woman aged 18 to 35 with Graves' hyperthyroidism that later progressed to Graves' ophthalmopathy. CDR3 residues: CATSRDVTEETQYS. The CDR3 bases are TGTGCCACCAGCAGAGACGTAACGGAGGAGACCCAGTACTCC.